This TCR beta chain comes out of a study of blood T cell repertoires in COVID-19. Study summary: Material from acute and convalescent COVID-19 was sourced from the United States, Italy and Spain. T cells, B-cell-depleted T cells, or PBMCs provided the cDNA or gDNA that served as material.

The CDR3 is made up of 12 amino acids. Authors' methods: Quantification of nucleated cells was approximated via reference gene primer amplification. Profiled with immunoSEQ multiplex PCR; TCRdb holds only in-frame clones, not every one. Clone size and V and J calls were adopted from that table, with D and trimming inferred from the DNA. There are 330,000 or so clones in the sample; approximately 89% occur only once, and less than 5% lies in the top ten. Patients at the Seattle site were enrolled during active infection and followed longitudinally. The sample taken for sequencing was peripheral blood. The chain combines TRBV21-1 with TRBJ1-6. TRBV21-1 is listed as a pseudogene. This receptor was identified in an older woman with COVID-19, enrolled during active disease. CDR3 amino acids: CASSFPDSPLHF. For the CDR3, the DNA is TGTGCCAGCAGCTTCCCTGATTCACCCCTCCACTTT.